This is a list of T cell receptor beta chains from one sample in a study of CD8 T cells in Susac syndrome. TCRdb independently ran MiXCR on the immunoSEQ multiplex PCR reads; one entry per CDR3 protein. The sample lists approximately 200,000 distinct CDR3 sequences, about 94% occurring once. Material for sequencing was CD8+ T cells from PBMCs. The source is a human donor with multiple sclerosis. Both conserved end residues are part of each CDR3. D genes are given only for firm matches. Some rows mark clone size as missing; the rest say once, few, many or name a class of expanded clone.

d_gene | len | abundance | j_gene | v_gene | CDR3aa | CDR3nt
TRBD2 | 13 | . | TRBJ2-7 | TRBV6-5 | CASSSRGSYEQYF | TGTGCCAGCAGTTCACGCGGGAGCTACGAGCAGTACTTC
. | 13 | . | TRBJ2-7 | TRBV4-3 | CASSQLLDYEQYF | TGCGCCAGCAGCCAATTATTAGACTACGAGCAGTACTTC
. | 14 | . | TRBJ2-5 | TRBV3-1 | CASSPGDFQETQYF | TGTGCCAGCAGCCCAGGGGACTTTCAAGAGACCCAGTACTTC
TRBD2 | 15 | . | TRBJ2-3 | TRBV7-3 | CASSLKAGEADTQYF | TGTGCCAGCAGCTTAAAGGCGGGAGAGGCAGATACGCAGTATTTT
TRBD2 | 21 | . | TRBJ2-1 | TRBV20-1 | CSARVGGPNGLAGGPSRFRFF | TGCAGTGCTAGAGTGGGGGGGCCCAATGGACTAGCGGGAGGCCCGTCCCGGTTCCGGTTCTTC
. | 18 | . | TRBJ2-7 | TRBV2 | CASSESGRSGGSSYEQYF | TGTGCCAGCAGTGAGTCCGGTCGTAGCGGAGGGAGCTCCTACGAGCAGTACTTC
. | 14 | . | TRBJ1-5 | TRBV12-3/TRBV12-4 | CASNEKGMGQPQHF | TGTGCCAGCAATGAGAAGGGAATGGGGCAGCCCCAGCATTTT
. | 16 | . | TRBJ1-3 | TRBV5-4 | CASSRGTSLSGNTIYF | TGTGCCAGCAGCAGGGGGACCTCGCTTTCTGGAAACACCATATATTTT
TRBD2 | 16 | . | TRBJ2-1 | TRBV29-1 | CSVEGGSSGSYNEQFF | TGCAGCGTTGAAGGCGGGAGTAGCGGCTCCTACAATGAGCAGTTCTTC
. | 13 | . | TRBJ2-2 | TRBV13 | CASSLGGDGELFF | TGTGCCAGCAGCTTAGGGGGAGACGGGGAGCTGTTTTTT
. | 13 | . | TRBJ2-7 | TRBV5-4 | CASSLTRGYEQYF | TGTGCCAGCAGCTTAACCCGCGGCTACGAGCAGTACTTC
. | 12 | . | TRBJ2-7 | TRBV12-3/TRBV12-4 | CASSLARGEQYF | TGTGCCAGCAGTTTGGCCAGAGGGGAGCAGTACTTC
. | 14 | . | TRBJ2-2 | TRBV9 | CASSVSLGTGELFF | TGTGCCAGCAGCGTCAGTCTAGGCACCGGGGAGCTGTTTTTT
TRBD1 | 16 | . | TRBJ1-2 | TRBV2 | CASSEGWTGGAVANTF | TGTGCCAGCAGTGAGGGTTGGACAGGGGGAGCAGTGGCTAACACCTTC
TRBD1 | 16 | . | TRBJ2-7 | TRBV7-9 | CASSLPRDRGRYEQYF | TGTGCCAGCAGCTTACCCCGGGACAGGGGGCGATACGAGCAGTACTTC
TRBD2 | 16 | . | TRBJ2-1 | TRBV2 | CASRPSSGVSYNEQFF | TGTGCCAGCAGGCCCTCTAGCGGGGTCTCCTACAATGAGCAGTTCTTC
TRBD1 | 17 | . | TRBJ1-5 | TRBV24-1 | CATSDPRDRRHNQPQHF | TGTGCCACCAGTGATCCCCGGGACAGACGCCATAATCAGCCCCAGCATTTT
TRBD1 | 15 | . | TRBJ2-5 | TRBV28 | CASSTPGQGTETQYF | TGTGCCAGCAGCACCCCGGGACAGGGTACGGAGACCCAGTACTTC
. | 11 | . | TRBJ2-5 | TRBV15 | CATLGGETQYF | TGTGCCACCTTAGGCGGGGAGACCCAGTACTTC
. | 13 | . | TRBJ1-1 | TRBV6-5 | CASSFPTGTEAFF | TGTGCCAGCAGTTTCCCGACGGGAACTGAAGCTTTCTTT
. | 18 | . | TRBJ2-3 | TRBV4-3 | CASSQGEQAPSRTDTQYF | TGCGCCAGCAGCCAAGGGGAGCAAGCGCCTTCGAGGACAGATACGCAGTATTTT
. | 15 | once | TRBJ2-3 | TRBV18 | CASSSLSQVTDTQYF | TGTGCCAGCTCAAGTCTCTCGCAGGTCACAGATACGCAGTATTTT
. | 16 | . | TRBJ2-7 | TRBV21-1 | CASSNDGDDSSYEQYF | TGTGCCAGCAGCAATGATGGAGACGACAGCTCCTACGAGCAGTACTTC
. | 17 | once | TRBJ2-2 | TRBV15 | CATSSSLSRGLSGELFF | TGTGCCACCAGCAGTTCACTCTCTCGGGGGCTGTCCGGGGAGCTGTTTTTT
. | 14 | . | TRBJ1-1 | TRBV7-3 | CASSLIPGRTEAFF | TGTGCCAGCAGCTTAATCCCAGGGAGGACTGAAGCTTTCTTT
. | 13 | . | TRBJ2-5 | TRBV6-1 | CAIAKGSEETQYF | TGTGCCATCGCCAAGGGGAGTGAGGAGACCCAGTACTTC
. | 10 | . | TRBJ1-2 | TRBV27 | CASSLGRYTF | TGTGCCAGCAGTTTAGGACGGTACACCTTC
. | 17 | . | TRBJ2-1 | TRBV6-2/TRBV6-3 | CASSYSRSSLGYNEQFF | TGTGCCAGCAGTTACTCGAGGTCGAGCCTAGGGTACAATGAGCAGTTCTTC
. | 13 | . | TRBJ2-3 | TRBV12-3/TRBV12-4 | CASLNPKSDTQYF | TGTGCCAGTTTGAATCCTAAATCAGATACGCAGTATTTT
. | 12 | . | TRBJ1-4 | TRBV6-6 | CASSYGAAELFF | TGTGCCAGCAGTTACGGGGCGGCGGAACTGTTTTTT
. | 12 | once | TRBJ2-3 | TRBV5-1 | CASSPLPDTQYF | TGCGCCAGCAGCCCGCTCCCAGATACGCAGTATTTT
. | 12 | . | TRBJ1-1 | TRBV29-1 | CSVERADTEAFF | TGCAGCGTTGAGAGGGCGGACACTGAAGCTTTCTTT
. | 13 | . | TRBJ1-1 | TRBV7-9 | CASSLSVYPEAFF | TGTGCCAGCAGCCTCTCGGTATACCCTGAAGCTTTCTTT
. | 14 | . | TRBJ1-2 | TRBV20-1 | CSARGGDRRHGYTF | TGCAGTGCTAGAGGGGGGGATCGGCGGCATGGCTACACCTTC
. | 13 | once | TRBJ1-2 | TRBV27 | CASSLSSRDGYTF | TGTGCCAGCAGTTTATCTTCTAGAGATGGCTACACCTTC
. | 12 | once | TRBJ1-1 | TRBV19 | CASSIPSGEAFF | TGTGCCAGTAGTATCCCTTCAGGTGAAGCTTTCTTT
. | 12 | . | TRBJ1-1 | TRBV28 | CASSFPGTEAFF | TGTGCCAGCAGTTTCCCCGGGACTGAAGCTTTCTTT
. | 15 | . | TRBJ2-7 | TRBV24-1 | CATSDPRDRSYEQYF | TGTGCCACCAGTGATCCGCGGGACCGCTCCTACGAGCAGTACTTC
TRBD2 | 14 | . | TRBJ2-7 | TRBV9 | CASSLSSGSNEQYF | TGTGCCAGCAGCCTCTCTAGCGGGAGCAACGAGCAGTACTTC
. | 12 | . | TRBJ2-3 | TRBV6-6 | CASSYLGDTQYF | TGTGCCAGCAGTTATCTAGGAGATACGCAGTATTTT
TRBD1 | 15 | . | TRBJ2-4 | TRBV12-3/TRBV12-4 | CASSPGQGAQNIQYF | TGTGCCAGCAGTCCGGGACAGGGGGCGCAGAACATTCAGTACTTC
TRBD1 | 14 | . | TRBJ2-7 | TRBV6-2/TRBV6-3 | CASSAGTGYYEQYF | TGTGCCAGCAGTGCCGGGACAGGGTACTACGAGCAGTACTTC
TRBD2 | 14 | . | TRBJ2-5 | TRBV15 | CATSRVGGGETQYF | TGTGCCACCAGCAGAGTAGGCGGGGGGGAGACCCAGTACTTC
. | 18 | . | TRBJ2-2 | TRBV18 | CASRTDVGDGGNTGELFF | TGTGCCAGCCGAACTGATGTGGGGGACGGAGGGAACACCGGGGAGCTGTTTTTT